This T cell receptor (beta chain) emerged from a study of blood T cell repertoires in COVID-19. Study-wide context: Samples came from the United States, Italy and Spain, spanning acute and convalescent COVID-19. The cDNA or gDNA used as material had been derived from T cells, B-cell-depleted T cells, or PBMCs.

J lost 0 bases, V lost 1 base, and 6 bases had no gene match. Germline V CDR1 and CDR2: SGHDT, YYEEEE. The CDR3 consists of 18 residues. This table comes from immunoSEQ multiplex PCR, and its TCRdb copy is limited to in-frame clones, with some not included. Among 80,000 to 130,000 clones, 65% to 90% were seen once, and the ten largest hold less than 3.5%. Assignments of participants to cohorts depended upon their own reported clinical history. The sequence was collected from a woman aged 45-65 years who had recovered from COVID-19. The specimen was PBMCs or T cells enriched from blood (not recorded which). The chain carries TRBV5-6 and TRBJ2-1, with 11 positions matching TRBD2. The CDR3 region is CASSLILAGGSSYNEQFF. Here the CDR3 DNA reads TGTGCCAGCAGCTTGATCTTAGCGGGAGGGAGCTCCTACAATGAGCAGTTCTTC. The whole variable domain, remainder taken from reference TRBV5-6 and TRBJ2-1, is DAGVTQSPTHLIKTRGQQVTLRCSPKSGHDTVSWYQQALGQGPQFIFQYYEEEERQRGNFPDRFSGHQFPNYSSELNVNALLLGDSALYLCASSLILAGGSSYNEQFFGPGTRLTVL.